The 29 T cell receptor beta chains in this list originate from one sample, sequenced in a study of blood T cells in healthy people across ages. PCR was performed a second time for about 6 to 12 cycles using a sample-barcoded 5' primer and a J-beta primer mix. In TCRdb, the 5' RACE reads were re-called with MiXCR into one record per CDR3 protein. The table shows 900,000 to 950,000 distinct CDR3 sequences, with 25% to 30% occurring only once. The same specimen was also included in a second study, on T cells of mothers and their children.

The sample taken for sequencing was blood. These receptors were collected from a woman between 40 and 55 years old in good health.

V usage is TRBV28 and J usage is TRBJ1-5; D may be TRBD1 (6 bases). Trimming removed 7 bases at V and 2 bases at J, with 15 bases between. The CDR3 is made up of 15 amino acids. Germline V CDR1 and CDR2: MDHEN, SYDVKM. The CDR3 is CASTWGPSGNQPQHF. The DNA of the CDR3 is TGTGCCAGCACTTGGGGGCCCTCGGGCAATCAGCCCCAGCATTTT.

This clonotype was counted only a few times. The rearrangement uses TRBV3-1 and TRBJ1-2; D gene uncertain. The V and J ends lost 2 bases and 7 bases respectively, with 8 bases between them. This CDR3 contains 12 residues. Germline CDR1 and CDR2: LGHDT and YNNKEL (reference sequence). DNA for the CDR3: TGTGCCAGCAGCCAACGCCGGGGTGGCTACACCTTC. Amino acid sequence: CASSQRRGGYTF.

The CDR3 sequence: CASRSAASGNTIYF. The DNA of the CDR3 is TGTGCCAGCAGATCGGCAGCCTCTGGAAACACCATATATTTT. This rearrangement joins TRBV7-2 to TRBJ1-3; D remains unclear. In germline, CDR1 is SGHTA, CDR2 FQGNSA. The CDR3 is 14 amino acids. Trimming removed 6 bases at V and 0 bases at J, with 9 bases between.

This clonotype was detected ten times or more. This chain joins TRBV29-1 and TRBJ2-5; 7 bases are a match to TRBD1. The V and J ends lost 6 bases and 5 bases, in that order; junction bases with no gene match: 9. The CDR3 is 13 residues long. From germline, CDR1 is SQVTM and CDR2 ANQGSEA. This chain's CDR3 is CSVGTGAAETQYF. The CDR3 DNA follows: TGCAGCGTCGGAACAGGGGCTGCGGAGACCCAGTACTTC.

The CDR3 here is CASSTERTDTQYF. The DNA of the CDR3 is TGCGCCAGCAGCACGGAGAGGACAGATACGCAGTATTTT. This chain uses TRBV5-1 with TRBJ2-3; D not resolved. The V and J ends lost 4 bases and 3 bases respectively, with 9 bases between them. The CDR3 is 13 residues long. Germline CDR1 SGHRS, CDR2 YFSETQ.

This clonotype has a count of ten or more. The chain couples TRBV5-6 to TRBJ2-1, with TRBD1 identical over 10 bases. Germline V gives CDR1 SGHDT, CDR2 YYEEEE. This CDR3 contains 14 residues. The ends lost 5 bases at V and 7 bases at J; junction bases unmatched: 6. The CDR3 bases are TGTGCCAGCAGACGCCGGGACAGGGGAAATGAGCAGTTCTTC. Amino acid sequence: CASRRRDRGNEQFF.

The chain links TRBV27 to TRBJ1-6; tentatively, D is TRBD1 (5 bases). The germline V gene has CDR1 MNHEY and CDR2 SMNVEV (reference sequence). The CDR3 totals 17 residues. Between the trimmed V and J ends, which lost 5 bases and 6 bases, there was a span of 20 bases. The CDR3 protein is CASSRSSIGDLNSPLHF. CDR3 nucleotides: TGTGCCAGCAGTCGTTCCAGCATCGGGGACCTTAATTCACCCCTCCACTTT.

This clonotype was found many times. The rearrangement uses TRBV12-3 or TRBV12-4 and TRBJ2-1; the match to TRBD1 covers 7 bases. The CDR3 consists of 13 residues. Trimming removed 4 bases from V and 7 bases from J; junction bases left unmatched: 4. CDR3: CASSYRGVNEQFF. In nucleotides, the CDR3 is TGTGCCAGCAGTTACAGGGGCGTGAATGAGCAGTTCTTC.

This rearrangement joins TRBV14 to TRBJ1-2; 7 positions agree with TRBD1. This CDR3 spans 15 amino acids. The V gene end was trimmed by 3 bases and the J gene end by 7 bases; junction bases not matched to a gene: 11. Germline CDR1 is SGHDN and CDR2 is FVKESK. This CDR3 reads CASSQDGKGAVGYTF. DNA for the CDR3: TGTGCCAGCAGCCAGGATGGGAAGGGGGCAGTTGGCTACACCTTC.

The sample holds many counts of this clonotype. V usage is TRBV5-1 and J usage is TRBJ2-4; D gene uncertain. The V end was cut by 2 bases, the J end by 0 bases, with 6 bases between. The CDR3 is made up of 14 amino acids. Germline CDR1 is SGHRS and CDR2 is YFSETQ. This CDR3 is CASSLNVAKNIQYF. The CDR3 DNA follows: TGCGCCAGCAGCTTAAATGTAGCCAAAAACATTCAGTACTTC.

This clonotype was found many times. The J gene is TRBJ2-1, the V gene TRBV5-1; the match to TRBD2 covers 10 bases. This CDR3 spans 15 amino acids. Germline CDR1 and CDR2: SGHRS and YFSETQ. The J segment lost 7 bases and the V segment lost 3 bases, leaving 7 bases of the junction unmatched. The CDR3 loop is CASSSLAGANNEQFF. The CDR3 coding sequence is TGCGCCAGCAGCTCCCTAGCGGGGGCGAATAATGAGCAGTTCTTC.

The chain has TRBV28 and TRBJ2-7; 7 bases line up with TRBD2. Germline assignment: CDR1 MDHEN and CDR2 SYDVKM. V dropped 8 bases and J dropped 2; count of bases not matched to a gene: 6. CDR3 length: 13 residues. The CDR3 is CASREARPYEQYF. For the CDR3, the DNA is TGTGCCAGCCGGGAGGCCAGGCCCTACGAGCAGTACTTC.

The chain uses TRBV6-5 and TRBJ1-4; tentatively, D is TRBD1 (5 bases). The CDR3 sequence is 16 residues long. The germline V gene encodes CDR1 MNHEY and CDR2 SVGAGI. Trimming pared 6 bases from V and 0 bases from J, leaving 14 bases between. The CDR3 loop reads CASRTRGEATNEKLFF. CDR3 nucleotide sequence: TGTGCCAGCAGGACCCGGGGGGAGGCAACTAATGAAAAACTGTTTTTT.

On this clonotype: A junction boundary mismatches the germline segment, possibly from a read error. The chain joins TRBV12-3 or TRBV12-4 to TRBJ1-1; perhaps TRBD1 as D (6 bases). The length of the CDR3 is 12 residues. The DNA of the CDR3 is TGTGCCAGCAGTTCCCGGGACACCGAAGCTTTCTTT. Its translation: CASSSRDTEAFF.

The chain joins TRBV27 to TRBJ1-6, with no clear D. The CDR3 totals 12 residues. The germline gives CDR1 MNHEY, CDR2 SMNVEV (reference sequence). V gave up 4 bases and J gave up 8 bases, with 6 bases separating them. CDR3 region: CASSWRDSPLHF. The CDR3 region has the DNA TGTGCCAGCAGTTGGCGGGATTCACCCCTCCACTTT.

This clonotype was found many times. The chain combines TRBV7-2 with TRBJ2-5; 11 nucleotides match TRBD2. Germline V gives CDR1 SGHTA, CDR2 FQGNSA. V shed 1 base, J shed 9 bases, and the junction held 7 bases outside the gene matches. The CDR3 spans 15 residues. CDR3 in DNA: TGTGCCAGCAGCTTAGGTAGCGGGGGGGAAGTCCCCCAGTACTTC. Protein product: CASSLGSGGEVPQYF. The variable domain in full, with the rest retrieved from reference TRBV7-2 and TRBJ2-5, is GAGVSQSPSNKVTEKGKDVELRCDPISGHTALYWYRQSLGQGLEFLIYFQGNSAPDKSGLPSDRFSAERTGGSVSTLTIQRTQQEDSAVYLCASSLGSGGEVPQYFGPGTRLLVL.

This chain's CDR3 is CASSRLGLAETQYF. Written as DNA, the CDR3 is TGCGCCAGCAGCCGCCTGGGACTAGCAGAGACCCAGTACTTC. V and J are TRBV5-1 and TRBJ2-5; TRBD2 matches at 9 bases. The CDR3 is 14 residues long. With V trimmed by 4 bases and J by 4 bases, 5 bases remained unmatched. CDR1 is SGHRS, CDR2 YFSETQ, per germline.

The chain uses TRBV20-1 and TRBJ1-2; D is perhaps TRBD1 (5 bases). Looked up from germline, CDR1 is DFQATT and CDR2 is SNEGSKA (reference sequence). Trimming pared 6 bases from V and 7 bases from J, leaving 18 bases between. CDR3 length equals 13 residues. CDR3 residues: CSAPSAGNVGYTF. The CDR3 bases are TGCAGTGCCCCTAGTGCAGGGAACGTTGGCTACACCTTC.

This clonotype occurred many times. The genes are TRBV5-1 and TRBJ2-1; 9 bases fit TRBD2. CDR1 is SGHRS, CDR2 YFSETQ, per germline. The V segment lost 4 bases and the J segment 8 bases; nucleotides outside the gene matches: 10. This CDR3 has 15 residues. CDR3 amino acids: CASSVIGTSTHEQFF. CDR3 DNA: TGCGCCAGCAGCGTGATCGGGACTAGCACCCATGAGCAGTTCTTC.

The gene calls are TRBV7-2 and TRBJ2-6, with D unresolved. The CDR3 sequence is 15 residues long. V lost 3 bases to trimming and J lost 2 bases, with 8 bases between them. CDR1 is SGHTA, CDR2 FQGNSA, per germline. The CDR3 DNA is TGTGCCAGCAGCTTCAGGCTAGCTGGGGCCAACGTCCTGACTTTC. Amino acid sequence: CASSFRLAGANVLTF.

The gene calls are TRBV5-6 and TRBJ2-6; D unclear. The CDR3 runs to 18 residues. V shed 4 bases and J shed 1 base, with 18 bases lying between them. Germline V lookup: CDR1 SGHDT, CDR2 YYEEEE. CDR3 amino acids: CASSPYYVVFSGANVLTF. CDR3 nucleotides: TGTGCCAGCAGCCCTTACTACGTTGTTTTTTCTGGGGCCAACGTCCTGACTTTC.

In its sample, this clonotype was seen a few times. CDR3: CASSYSGNSYEQYF. CDR3 bases: TGTGCCAGCAGTTACTCGGGTAACTCCTACGAGCAGTACTTC. The rearrangement joins TRBV6-5 to TRBJ2-7; D unclear. This CDR3 contains 14 residues. The germline V gene encodes CDR1 MNHEY and CDR2 SVGAGI. The ends were cut back, 0 bases at V and 0 bases at J, with 6 bases in the middle.

This clonotype was observed a few times. With a much larger clone just one base away, this may be a read error. The V call is TRBV5-1, the J call TRBJ2-1, with unresolved D. In germline, CDR1 is SGHRS, CDR2 YFSETQ. This CDR3 comprises 14 residues. Deletions cut 3 bases from V and 4 bases from J, with 11 bases between. As DNA, the CDR3 is TGCGCCAGCAGCTGGGAATTGCTTTACAATGAGCAGTTCTTC. This sequence encodes CASSWELLYNEQFF. Using reference TRBV5-1 and TRBJ2-1 for the parts outside the CDR3, the full variable domain is KAGVTQTPRYLIKTRGQQVTLSCSPISGHRSVSWYQQTPGQGLQFLFEYFSETQRNKGNFPGRFSGRQFSNSRSEMNVSTLELGDSALYLCASSWELLYNEQFFGPGTRLTVL.

The rearrangement joins TRBV7-8 to TRBJ1-5; D uncertain. Trimming shortened V by 1 base and J by 4 bases, and 14 bases separated the two germline ends. The CDR3 sequence is 16 residues long. Germline loops: CDR1 SGHVS, CDR2 FQNEAQ. CDR3 in DNA: TGTGCCAGCAGCTTAGAGTCAACGGTGGCGAATCAGCCCCAGCATTTT. It specifies CASSLESTVANQPQHF.

The chain combines TRBV20-1 with TRBJ2-7; 13 nucleotides match TRBD2. CDR3 size: 16 residues. Per germline, CDR1 DFQATT and CDR2 SNEGSKA (reference sequence). The V segment lost 6 bases and the J segment 0 bases; nucleotides outside the gene matches: 8. The CDR3 DNA reads as TGCAGTGCGAAGACTAGCGGGGGGCCGGGCTCCTACGAGCAGTACTTC. It translates to CSAKTSGGPGSYEQYF.

This rearrangement joins TRBV28 to TRBJ1-2; TRBD1 is a possible D gene (5 bases). The CDR3 loop spans 10 amino acids. Trimming took off 6 bases at V and 8 bases at J, with 7 bases between the two ends. Looked up from germline, CDR1 is MDHEN and CDR2 is SYDVKM. The CDR3 here is CASSQGGYTF. The CDR3 bases are TGTGCCAGCAGCCAGGGCGGCTACACCTTC.

The V call is TRBV11-1, the J call TRBJ1-5, with 9 bases matching TRBD1. With 5 bases clipped from V and 2 bases from J, the junction kept 4 bases outside the gene matches. CDR3 length: 15 amino acids. Germline CDR1 and CDR2: SGHAT and FQDESV (reference sequence). CDR3: CASSKDRGGNQPQHF. In nucleotides, the CDR3 is TGTGCCAGCAGCAAGGACAGGGGAGGCAATCAGCCCCAGCATTTT.

The chain couples TRBV18 to TRBJ2-5, with 7 positions matching TRBD1. Germline V gene data show CDR1 as KGHSH and CDR2 as LQKENI. The CDR3 is 14 amino acids. After removal of 6 bases from V and 3 bases from J, the junction contained 7 bases not matched to a gene. In DNA, the CDR3 is TGTGCCAGCTCCCGGATCGACAGGGAAGAGACCCAGTACTTC. It translates to CASSRIDREETQYF.

The chain joins TRBV20-1 to TRBJ1-1; 7 bases line up with TRBD1. This CDR3 comprises 15 residues. Germline CDR1 and CDR2: DFQATT and SNEGSKA (reference sequence). Unmatched junction bases numbered 11, after V lost 0 bases and J lost 7 bases. CDR3 residues: CSARDLGDSPGEAFF. CDR3 DNA: TGCAGTGCTAGAGATTTGGGGGACAGCCCGGGTGAAGCTTTCTTT.